This TCR beta chain was retrieved from a study of response to subunit inactivated influenza vaccine. This clonotype was counted a few times. Each CDR3 protein gets one entry after TCRdb re-called the RT-PCR reads with MiXCR. The sample carries around 200,000 distinct CDR3 sequences, around 12% recorded once. The length of the CDR3 is 10 residues. J gave up 7 bases and V 6 bases, and 2 bases lay outside the gene matches. Germline-derived CDR1 and CDR2 are SQVTM and ANQGSEA. These data were also reused for a study on T cells expressing NK-cell markers. That paper notes: Researchers built TCR beta cDNA using 5'RACE template switching with UMIs. Researchers got TCR beta repertoires out of sorted CD3+CD56+NKG2C+, CD3+CD56+NKG2C- and CD3+CD56-NKG2C+ T cells. Dominant NKG2C+ clonotypes were found to form about 1.0-8% of CD8+ T cells in a handful of donors. Among four donors, these clonotypes also ranked first in the CD3+CD56-NKG2C+ fraction.

This sequence joins TRBV29-1 and TRBJ2-5, with 7 bases lining up with TRBD2. This TCR came from a man aged 50 or older who received an inactivated influenza vaccine. The sequencing used CD8+ T cells sorted from PBMCs, collected about 13 days after vaccination. CDR3 in amino acids: CSVGGGTQYF. The CDR3 DNA reads as TGCAGCGTGGGGGGGGGGACCCAGTACTTC.